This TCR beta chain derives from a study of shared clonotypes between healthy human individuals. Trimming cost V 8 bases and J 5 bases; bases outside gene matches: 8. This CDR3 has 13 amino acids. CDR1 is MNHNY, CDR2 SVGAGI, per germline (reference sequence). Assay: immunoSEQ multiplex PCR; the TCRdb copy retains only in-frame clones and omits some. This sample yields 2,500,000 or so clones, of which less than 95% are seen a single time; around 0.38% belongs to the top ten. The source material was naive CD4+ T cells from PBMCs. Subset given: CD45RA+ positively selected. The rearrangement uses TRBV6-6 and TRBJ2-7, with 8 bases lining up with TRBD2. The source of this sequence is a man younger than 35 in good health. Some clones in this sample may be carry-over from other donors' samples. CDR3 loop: CASSAGGIDEQYF. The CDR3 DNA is TGTGCCAGCTCCGCGGGAGGTATCGACGAGCAGTACTTC.